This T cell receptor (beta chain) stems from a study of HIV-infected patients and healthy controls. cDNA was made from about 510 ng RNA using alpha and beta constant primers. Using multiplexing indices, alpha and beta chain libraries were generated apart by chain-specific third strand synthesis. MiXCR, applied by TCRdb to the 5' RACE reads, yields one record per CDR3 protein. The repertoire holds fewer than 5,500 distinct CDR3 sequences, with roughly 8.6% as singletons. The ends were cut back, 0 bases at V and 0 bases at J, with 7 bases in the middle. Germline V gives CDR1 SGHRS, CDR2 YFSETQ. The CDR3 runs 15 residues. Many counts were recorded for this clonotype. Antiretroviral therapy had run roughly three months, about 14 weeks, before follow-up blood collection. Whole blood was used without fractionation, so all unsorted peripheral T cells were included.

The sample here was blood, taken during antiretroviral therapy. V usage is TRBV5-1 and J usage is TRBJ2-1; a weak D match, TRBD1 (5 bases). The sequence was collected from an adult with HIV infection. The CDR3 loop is CASSLEGPSYNEQFF. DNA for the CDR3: TGCGCCAGCAGCTTGGAGGGGCCCTCCTACAATGAGCAGTTCTTC.